The sequence of this TCR beta chain was determined in a study of patients and donors after allogeneic stem cell transplantation. This clonotype was recorded a few times. Each CDR3 protein gets one entry after TCRdb re-called the RT-PCR reads with MiXCR. In the table there are roughly 190,000 distinct CDR3 sequences, 41% of which are singletons. Sequenced input: blood, either unsorted or a sorted T cell fraction (not recorded which). The TCR originated in a human donor who was either an allogeneic HSCT recipient or a stem cell or donor lymphocyte infusion donor (not recorded which). It is not recorded whose cells these are; they may come from a transplant donor.

The DNA for the CDR3 is TGCAGCGTCCATACGGGTGCTAACTATGGCTACACCTTC. Translated: CSVHTGANYGYTF. J is TRBJ1-2 and V is TRBV29-1; D is ambiguous. V was clipped by 6 bases and J by 0 bases, with 11 bases between them. Looked up from germline, CDR1 is SQVTM and CDR2 is ANQGSEA. The length of the CDR3 is 13 residues.